This T cell receptor (beta chain) emerged from a study of T cell changes during pregnancy in multiple sclerosis (dated 2019 in TCRdb). Study-level background: Changes in the T cell repertoire over the course of pregnancy were examined in this study in women with multiple sclerosis.

About this clone itself: The antigen this receptor binds is unknown. No clone much larger than this one lies a single base away; base qualities are absent.

The germline V gene gives CDR1 as MNHEY and CDR2 as SVGAGI. CDR3 length: 13 amino acids, cysteine to phenylalanine. Only the CDR3 part of the read is kept: 39 bases, read in frame from the first base. Relative to germline, V is 5 bases shorter and J is 3 bases shorter, with 11 bases between their ends. The library was prepared using the immunoSEQ multiplex PCR assay. TCRdb took this table from immuneACCESS and kept in-frame rearrangements with V and J called. Such tables lack part of the clones; where checked against another copy, unresolved V genes explain under half of the gap, and the rest is unexplained. The table for this sample lists over 70,000 clones; 92% of them were counted only once. The ten top clones hold approximately 1.6% of the sample.

The source material was peripheral blood, sampled in the first trimester of pregnancy. This TCR came from a female donor in good health, enrolled as a control in a pregnancy study. The rearrangement joined TRBV6-5 to TRBJ2-7; the D gene lacks a confident call. The DNA reads TGTGCCAGCAGTCCACCGGGTGGCTACGAGCAGTACTTC. Translated, this gives CASSPPGGYEQYF.